The TCR beta chain described here comes from a study of early stage breast cancer tumors. Germline V gene data show CDR1 as SGHNT and CDR2 as YENEEA. Trimming cost V 8 bases and J 1 base; bases outside gene matches: 9. The CDR3 is 17 amino acids. TCRdb keeps only in-frame clones here, not all; method: immunoSEQ multiplex PCR. This repertoire shows some 14,000 clones, approximately 84% found once; its top ten account for around 4.6%. The chain uses TRBV11-3 and TRBJ2-3; 13 bases line up with TRBD2. The TCR was taken from a person between 30 and 45 years old with breast cancer. Sequenced: normal breast tissue next to the tumor. CDR3 sequence reads: CASSTSGRASGTDTQYF. The CDR3 DNA reads as TGTGCCAGCTCTACTAGCGGGAGGGCCAGCGGCACAGATACGCAGTATTTT.